The rows below give T cell receptor beta chains drawn from one sample of a study of Ad26.COV2.S vaccination and SARS-CoV-2 variants. Assay used: immunoSEQ multiplex PCR; TCRdb lists only in-frame clones, some missing. The sample records about 180,000 clones, roughly 87% being singletons. Sequences were derived from peripheral blood, sampled after recovery from COVID-19. The receptors derive from a human donor who had recovered from COVID-19. CDR3s include the opening cysteine and the closing phenylalanine or tryptophan.

j_call | v_call | cdr3_aa
TRBJ2-1 | TRBV7-3 | CASSRGQNNEQFF
TRBJ2-5 | TRBV5-1 | CASSFGGLAGQETQYF
TRBJ1-2 | TRBV9 | CASSVEAGTGGFGYTF
TRBJ1-3 | TRBV3-1/TRBV3-2 | CASSQWSSGRDRNTIYF
TRBJ2-5 | TRBV30 | CAWGLHIQETQYF
TRBJ1-1 | TRBV12-3/TRBV12-4 | CASSLTGNTEAFF
TRBJ2-5 | TRBV5-4 | CASRSSSPGTQYF
TRBJ1-2 | TRBV9 | CASSPEVGSYGYTF
TRBJ2-1 | TRBV3-1/TRBV3-2 | CASSLGTDSYNEQFF
TRBJ2-1 | TRBV9 | CASSPSGKYNEQFF
TRBJ1-1 | TRBV6-5 | CASNNRDTEAFF
TRBJ1-2 | TRBV28 | CASSGRSYGYTF
TRBJ2-1 | TRBV7-3 | CASSPAGQYNEQFF
TRBJ1-2 | TRBV6-6 | CASSTTGNYGYTF
TRBJ2-1 | TRBV7-2 | CASSLFLEGEQFF
TRBJ1-5 | TRBV5-5 | CASSLDKGTGQPQHF
TRBJ2-7 | TRBV24-1 | CATSDPLAGGPYEQYF
TRBJ2-1 | TRBV29-1 | CSVWGAYNEQFF
TRBJ1-1 | TRBV7-9 | CASSLEWTGEAFF
TRBJ1-5 | TRBV7-8 | CASSLLEQGLGQPQHF
TRBJ2-2 | TRBV14 | CASSQDAGGYTGELFF
TRBJ2-7 | TRBV2 | CASRAGTGGGEQYF
TRBJ2-1 | TRBV6-1 | CASSEGGNNEQFF
TRBJ2-7 | TRBV7-3 | CASSLGQGLGEQYF
TRBJ2-5 | TRBV3-1/TRBV3-2 | CASSQESPQETQYF
TRBJ1-3 | TRBV6-6 | CASSYLGPGNTIYF
TRBJ2-2 | TRBV24-1 | CATSGGTHTGELFF
TRBJ2-7 | TRBV12-3/TRBV12-4 | CASSFGGAYEQYF
TRBJ2-7 | TRBV29-1 | CSAQGPISYEQYF
TRBJ2-2 | TRBV7-8 | CASSLSGGPVGELFF
TRBJ2-5 | TRBV28 | CASSTPRGAEETQYF
TRBJ1-1 | TRBV7-9 | CASSLGQGLNTEAFF
TRBJ1-1 | TRBV14 | CASSRGGGTTEAFF
TRBJ2-1 | TRBV7-9 | CASSSPGLHNSYNEQFF
TRBJ2-2 | TRBV7-9 | CASSPTSALGGELFF
TRBJ2-1 | TRBV7-3 | CASRKTGTSDNEQFF
TRBJ2-1 | TRBV7-7 | CASSQGTSGGGNEQFF
TRBJ1-2 | TRBV7-3 | CASSPGRGSGYGYTF
TRBJ2-7 | TRBV11-2 | CASSLDRVDRRGPRYEQYF
TRBJ2-3 | TRBV19 | CASSIGTVRTDTQYF
TRBJ1-3 | TRBV9 | CASSVASDSPVTIYF
TRBJ1-2 | TRBV12-3/TRBV12-4 | CASSRREYGYTF
TRBJ1-2 | TRBV5-4 | CASSFGTETNYGYTF
TRBJ2-1 | TRBV10-2 | CASSQGGYNEQFF
TRBJ2-7 | TRBV2 | CASRGQLYEQYF
TRBJ2-3 | TRBV7-3 | CASSPQAGGGSDTQYF
TRBJ2-7 | TRBV7-8 | CASSLDPSYEQYF
TRBJ1-1 | TRBV18 | CASSPPRQANTEAFF
TRBJ1-3 | TRBV6-4 | CASSDSERLSGRERSGNTIYF
TRBJ1-2 | TRBV6-6 | CASSYGGSNYGYTF
TRBJ1-1 | TRBV5-1 | CASSFGQATEAFF
TRBJ2-5 | TRBV5-1 | CASSLGGDGETQYF
TRBJ1-5 | TRBV3-1/TRBV3-2 | CASSGPGNQPQHF
TRBJ1-2 | TRBV6-5 | CASSPRGARSGGYTF
TRBJ2-7 | TRBV28 | CASSLLGGSAYEQYF
TRBJ1-2 | TRBV6-5 | CASTKGTGYGYTF
TRBJ2-3 | TRBV7-3 | CASSSGYYTDTQYF
TRBJ1-1 | TRBV2 | CALTGERNTEAFF
TRBJ2-2 | TRBV2 | CASKLQLNTGELFF
TRBJ2-3 | TRBV11-2 | CASSFPQGISTDTQYF